One sample yielded the 8 T cell receptor beta chains listed below, sequenced in a study of shared clonotypes between healthy human individuals. Generated by immunoSEQ multiplex PCR, the TCRdb table keeps only in-frame clones and is missing some. This table has about 590,000 clones, around 95% appearing once. CD45RO negativity and positive selection for CCR7 defined naive CD8 cells, a population that excluded terminally differentiated effector memory CD45RA+ cells. Sequenced sample: naive CD8+ T cells sorted from blood. The origin of the receptors is a woman in her twenties or thirties in good health.

This clone showed up just once. The chain has TRBV27 and TRBJ2-7; 7 bases line up with TRBD1. CDR3 length: 13 amino acids. The germline V gene has CDR1 MNHEY and CDR2 SMNVEV (reference sequence). V was clipped by 8 bases and J by 7 bases; unmatched bases: 11. CDR3 sequence reads: CASGWTGLGEQYF. The CDR3 DNA reads TGTGCCAGCGGATGGACAGGTCTCGGGGAGCAGTACTTC.

This clone appeared once. The sample contains more than one DNA sequence encoding this CDR3. The chain employs TRBV19 and TRBJ2-7; no definite D call. The CDR3 loop spans 13 amino acids. In germline, CDR1 is LNHDA, CDR2 SQIVND (reference sequence). Trimming shortened V by 7 bases and J by 1 base, and 11 bases separated the two germline ends. The CDR3 loop reads CASIGTSSYEQYF. CDR3 in DNA: TGTGCCAGTATAGGAACATCTTCCTACGAGCAGTACTTC.

V gene TRBV4-2 combines with J gene TRBJ2-5, with D unresolved. There are 13 residues in the CDR3. V was pared by 0 bases and J by 5 bases, with 7 bases between. The germline V gene has CDR1 LGHNA and CDR2 YNFKEQ. CDR3 amino acids: CASSQERGETQYF. The CDR3 bases are TGTGCCAGCAGCCAAGAACGTGGTGAGACCCAGTACTTC.

This chain uses TRBV27 with TRBJ2-7; a possible D gene is TRBD1 (6 bases). Germline lookup yields CDR1 MNHEY and CDR2 SMNVEV (reference sequence). This CDR3 is built from 15 residues. V was shortened by 10 bases and J by 3 bases, with 22 bases between the two germline ends. CDR3 sequence reads: CATSTRAQGFYEQYF. CDR3 coding DNA: TGTGCCACCTCAACCCGGGCCCAGGGGTTCTACGAGCAGTACTTC.

Details on this clone: This CDR3 is also generated by other DNA sequences in the sample. This chain connects TRBV5-4 to TRBJ2-7, with D perhaps TRBD2 (5 bases). Germline assignment: CDR1 SGHNT and CDR2 YYREEE (reference sequence). The V and J ends lost 4 bases and 0 bases respectively, with 8 bases between them. This CDR3 contains 13 residues. CDR3 residues: CASSSGPSYEQYF. The CDR3 nucleotides read TGTGCCAGCAGCAGCGGCCCCTCCTACGAGCAGTACTTC.

The gene calls are TRBV10-3 and TRBJ1-3; D is unclear. The germline CDR1 and CDR2 sequences are ENHRY and SYGVKD. The V end lost 10 bases, the J end lost 2 bases, and 6 bases lay between the germline ends. The CDR3 covers 11 residues. CDR3 bases: TGTGCCACCTCCGCTGGAAACACCATATATTTT. It encodes CATSAGNTIYF.

V and J are TRBV5-6 and TRBJ1-3, with 7 bases matching TRBD1. The trim removed 4 bases at V and 0 bases at J, leaving 7 bases unmatched. The CDR3 runs to 16 residues. Germline assignment: CDR1 SGHDT and CDR2 YYEEEE. The CDR3 bases are TGTGCCAGCAGCAGGGGACAGCCCTTCTCTGGAAACACCATATATTTT. Its translation is CASSRGQPFSGNTIYF.

This clone occurred once. The V and J genes are TRBV7-9 and TRBJ2-1; 9 bases are shared with TRBD2. The CDR3 runs 15 residues. Germline V lookup: CDR1 SEHNR, CDR2 FQNEAQ (reference sequence). With V trimmed by 1 base and J by 3 bases, 1 base remained unmatched. The CDR3 DNA is TGTGCCAGCAGCTTAGGGACTAGCGACTACAATGAGCAGTTCTTC. It codes for CASSLGTSDYNEQFF.